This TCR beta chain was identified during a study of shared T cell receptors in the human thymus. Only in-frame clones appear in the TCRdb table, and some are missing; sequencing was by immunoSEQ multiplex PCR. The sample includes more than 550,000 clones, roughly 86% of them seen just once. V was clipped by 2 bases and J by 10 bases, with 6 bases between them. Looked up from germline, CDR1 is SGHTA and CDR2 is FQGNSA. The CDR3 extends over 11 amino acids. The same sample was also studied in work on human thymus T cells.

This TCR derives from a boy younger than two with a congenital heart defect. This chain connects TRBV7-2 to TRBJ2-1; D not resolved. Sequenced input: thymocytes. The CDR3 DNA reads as TGTGCCAGCAGCTTATCTGAGGAGCAGTTCTTC. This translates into CASSLSEEQFF.